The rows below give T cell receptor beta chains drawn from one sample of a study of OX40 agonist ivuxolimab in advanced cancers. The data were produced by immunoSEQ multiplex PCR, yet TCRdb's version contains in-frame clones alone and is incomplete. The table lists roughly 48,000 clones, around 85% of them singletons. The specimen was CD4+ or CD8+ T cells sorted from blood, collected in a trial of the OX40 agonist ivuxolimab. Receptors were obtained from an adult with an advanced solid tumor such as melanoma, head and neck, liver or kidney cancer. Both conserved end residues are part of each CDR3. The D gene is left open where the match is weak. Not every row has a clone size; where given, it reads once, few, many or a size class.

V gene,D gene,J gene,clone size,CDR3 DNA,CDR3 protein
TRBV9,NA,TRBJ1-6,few,TGTGCCAGCAGCGTTCTCGGGGATTCACCCCTCCACTTT,CASSVLGDSPLHF
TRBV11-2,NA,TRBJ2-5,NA,TGTGCCAGCAGCTCGGGGTCAGGGGAAGAGACCCAGTACTTC,CASSSGSGEETQYF
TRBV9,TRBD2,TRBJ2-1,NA,TGTGCCAGCTCGGGGACTAGCGAAAGAAATGAGCAGTTCTTC,CASSGTSERNEQFF
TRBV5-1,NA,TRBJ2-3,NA,TGCGCCAGCAGCGATTTGGGGGCCACAGATACGCAGTATTTT,CASSDLGATDTQYF
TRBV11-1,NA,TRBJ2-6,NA,TGTGCCAGCAGCCCGTTGACTGGGGCCAACGTCCTGACTTTC,CASSPLTGANVLTF
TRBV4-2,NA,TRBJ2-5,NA,TGTGCCAGCAGCCAAGATTATCGCATGACAGAGACCCAGTACTTC,CASSQDYRMTETQYF
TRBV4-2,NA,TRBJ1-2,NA,TGTGCCAGCAGCCAAGACAGTTATGGCTACACCTTC,CASSQDSYGYTF
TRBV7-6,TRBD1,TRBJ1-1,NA,TGTGCCAGCAGCTTAGCGCGGGACAGTTTCATGAACACTGAAGCTTTCTTT,CASSLARDSFMNTEAFF
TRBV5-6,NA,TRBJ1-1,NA,TGTGCCAGCAGCTTGGATGGGCTCAACACTGAAGCTTTCTTT,CASSLDGLNTEAFF
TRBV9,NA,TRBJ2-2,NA,TGTGCCAGCAGAGAAGACAGGAGGAACACCGGGGAGCTGTTTTTT,CASREDRRNTGELFF
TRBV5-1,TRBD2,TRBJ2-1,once,TGCGCCAGCAGCTTGGCCCTAGCGGGTTACAATGAGCAGTTCTTC,CASSLALAGYNEQFF
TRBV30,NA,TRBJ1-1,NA,TGTGCCTCACAGACCGGGAGGAACACTGAAGCTTTCTTT,CASQTGRNTEAFF
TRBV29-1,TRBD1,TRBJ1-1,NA,TGCAGCGCCCAGACAGGGTCGGGGGACACTGAAGCTTTCTTT,CSAQTGSGDTEAFF
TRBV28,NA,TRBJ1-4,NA,TGTGCCAGCAGCTTACCTGGGGTAGGGAGTGAAAAACTGTTTTTT,CASSLPGVGSEKLFF
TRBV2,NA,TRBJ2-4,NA,TGTGCCAGCAGGGGGACGCGGAGGGGGAACATTCAGTACTTC,CASRGTRRGNIQYF
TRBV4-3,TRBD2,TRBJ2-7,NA,TGCGCCAGCAGCCCTGCCGGGACTAGCGGGACGGGAAGCTCCTACGAGCAGTACTTC,CASSPAGTSGTGSSYEQYF
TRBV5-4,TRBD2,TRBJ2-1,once,TGTGCCAGCAGCCCCCCGGGGGGACTCTCCTACAATGAGCAGTTCTTC,CASSPPGGLSYNEQFF
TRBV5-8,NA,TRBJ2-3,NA,TGTGCCAGCAGCTTGGGAGACATTTTCACAGATACGCAGTATTTT,CASSLGDIFTDTQYF
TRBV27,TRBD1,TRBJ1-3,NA,TGTGCCAGCAGCTCTCCAACAGGGGGCTCTGGAAACACCATATATTTT,CASSSPTGGSGNTIYF
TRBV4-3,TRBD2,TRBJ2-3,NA,TGCGCCAGCAGCCAAGTTGCTGCGGGGGGTAGCACAGATACGCAGTATTTT,CASSQVAAGGSTDTQYF
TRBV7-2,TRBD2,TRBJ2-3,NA,TGTGCCAGCAGCCTTCGGACTAGCGGGAGGGCCGAGACAGATACGCAGTATTTT,CASSLRTSGRAETDTQYF
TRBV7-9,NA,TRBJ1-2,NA,TGTGCCAGCAGCGACCTCACAGGGTTGGGTGGCTACACCTTC,CASSDLTGLGGYTF
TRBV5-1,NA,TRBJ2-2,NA,TGCGCCAGCAGATATACAGGGCCGAGGACCGGGGAGCTGTTTTTT,CASRYTGPRTGELFF
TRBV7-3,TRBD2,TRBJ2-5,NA,TGTGCCAGCAGCTTACGTCGGGGGGGACAAGAGACCCAGTACTTC,CASSLRRGGQETQYF
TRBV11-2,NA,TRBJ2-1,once,TGTGCCAGCAGCTTAGATTGGGGGCATGAGCAGTTCTTC,CASSLDWGHEQFF
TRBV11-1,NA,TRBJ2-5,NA,TGTGCCAGCATGGCACAATTGGACGGCCAAGAGACCCAGTACTTC,CASMAQLDGQETQYF
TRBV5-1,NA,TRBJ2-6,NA,TGCGCCAGCGCCCGGACTTTGACGGTATCATCTGGGGCCAACGTCCTGACTTTC,CASARTLTVSSGANVLTF
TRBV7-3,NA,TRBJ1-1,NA,TGTGCCAGCAGCTTAAATCCCCGGGGACCGATGAACACTGAAGCTTTCTTT,CASSLNPRGPMNTEAFF
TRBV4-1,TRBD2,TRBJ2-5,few,TGCGCCAGCAGCCAGGCTAGCGGGAACCAAGAGACCCAGTACTTC,CASSQASGNQETQYF
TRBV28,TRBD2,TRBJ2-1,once,TGTGCCAGCGGAGGGACTAGCGGGGGTCTTAGCTCCTACAATGAGCAGTTCTTC,CASGGTSGGLSSYNEQFF
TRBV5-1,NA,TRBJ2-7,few,TGCGCCAGCAGGGACACGACCTACGAGCAGTACTTC,CASRDTTYEQYF
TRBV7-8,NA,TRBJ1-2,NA,TGTGCCAGCAGCTTTGGGGGGGTCTCCGCTAACTATGGCTACACCTTC,CASSFGGVSANYGYTF
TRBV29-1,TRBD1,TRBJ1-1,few,TGCAGCGTCTCGTCAGGGACAGAGAACACTGAAGCTTTCTTT,CSVSSGTENTEAFF
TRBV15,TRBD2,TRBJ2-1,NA,TGTGCCACCAGCAGGGAGGGACTAGCGGGAGTCAATGAGCAGTTCTTC,CATSREGLAGVNEQFF
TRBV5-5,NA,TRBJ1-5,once,TGTGCCAGCAGCTTGGGGGCAGGATTGAATCAGCCCCAGCATTTT,CASSLGAGLNQPQHF
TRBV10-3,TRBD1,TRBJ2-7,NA,TGTGCCATCAGTAACAGACAGGGTATTTACGAGCAGTACTTC,CAISNRQGIYEQYF
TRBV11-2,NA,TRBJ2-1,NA,TGTGCCAGCAGCTTATACGGGAAGGGTGAGCAGTTCTTC,CASSLYGKGEQFF
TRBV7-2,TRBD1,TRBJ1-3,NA,TGTGCCAGCAGCTTGATCCCGACAGGGGGCTATAGAAACACCATATATTTT,CASSLIPTGGYRNTIYF
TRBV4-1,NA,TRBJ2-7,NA,TGCGCCAGCAGCCGATCGTGGGCCTCCTACGAGCAGTACTTC,CASSRSWASYEQYF
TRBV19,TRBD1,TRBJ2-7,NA,TGTGCCAGTAGTCCACAGGGGATAGACGAGCAGTACTTC,CASSPQGIDEQYF
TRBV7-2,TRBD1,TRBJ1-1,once,TGTGCCAGCAGCTTACTGGGACAGATGAACACTGAAGCTTTCTTT,CASSLLGQMNTEAFF
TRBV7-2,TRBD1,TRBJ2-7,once,TGTGCCAGCAGCTTAGGGAGGACAGGGGCCTACGAGCAGTACTTC,CASSLGRTGAYEQYF
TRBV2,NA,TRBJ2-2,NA,TGTGCCAGCATCATACAGGCACACACCGGGGAGCTGTTTTTT,CASIIQAHTGELFF
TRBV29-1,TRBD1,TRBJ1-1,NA,TGCAGCGTTGGAGGGCACAGGGGATTTAACATGAACACTGAAGCTTTCTTT,CSVGGHRGFNMNTEAFF
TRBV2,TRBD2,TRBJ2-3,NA,TGTGCCAGCACCACTAGCGGGGGGCGAGGCACAGATACGCAGTATTTT,CASTTSGGRGTDTQYF
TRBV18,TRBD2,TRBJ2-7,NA,TGTGCCAGCTCACAAGCGGGAATAGTCGACTACGAGCAGTACTTC,CASSQAGIVDYEQYF
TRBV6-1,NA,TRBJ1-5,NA,TGTGCCAGCAGGGTCCCGGGCCGAGATCAGCCCCAGCATTTT,CASRVPGRDQPQHF
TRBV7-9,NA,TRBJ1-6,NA,TGTGCCAGCAGCTTAGGGGGGGCAGGTAATTCACCCCTCCACTTT,CASSLGGAGNSPLHF